This TCR beta chain was identified in a study of vaccination effects on CD4 cells after COVID-19. Study findings and constraints: By a late point after vaccination, infection- and vaccine-induced clones had shrunk markedly through clonal contraction.

The assay was immunoSEQ multiplex PCR, and TCRdb's table has in-frame clones only and misses some. The sample has roughly 41,000 clones, around 71% seen once. In regard to this clone: Its antigen remains unknown.

V lost 6 bases, J lost 4 bases, and 3 bases stayed unmatched. The CDR3 is 13 residues long. The germline CDR1 and CDR2 sequences are KGHSH and LQKENI. Once cultured for 10 days, the cells underwent separation to obtain CD4+ T cells. Either the BNT162b2 or mRNA-1273 vaccine was given to participants in two doses. Days 3 and 7 saw half the medium replaced with IL-2 medium. Sequenced material: CD4+ T cells from PBMCs cultured without peptide, taken after COVID-19 vaccination. The rearrangement joins TRBV18 to TRBJ1-2; 9 bases are shared with TRBD1. This clonotype originated in a human donor who received a COVID-19 vaccine. DNA for the CDR3: TGTGCCAGCTCTTCACAGGGGGCCTATGGCTACACCTTC. Its translation is CASSSQGAYGYTF. Supplemented by reference TRBV18 and TRBJ1-2, the full variable domain reads NAGVMQNPRHLVRRRGQEARLRCSPMKGHSHVYWYRQLPEEGLKFMVYLQKENIIDESGMPKERFSAEFPKEGPSILRIQQVVRGDSAAYFCASSSQGAYGYTFGSGTRLTVV.